The 19 T cell receptor beta chains listed next were all sequenced from one sample in a study of blood T cell repertoires in COVID-19. Repertoires were generated with immunoSEQ multiplex PCR, while TCRdb's copy carries only in-frame clones and drops some. In the table there are over 150,000 clones, 84% of which are singletons. The sample was peripheral blood. Receptors were obtained from a human donor in a cohort sampled during active COVID-19.

Only one count was recorded for this clone. This rearrangement joins TRBV5-4 to TRBJ1-1, with TRBD1 matching over 8 bases. This CDR3 region has 13 residues. The germline CDR1 and CDR2 sequences are SGHNT and YYREEE (reference sequence). Trimming removed 5 bases from V and 6 bases from J; junction bases left unmatched: 6. This chain's CDR3 is CASRRQGMPEAFF. The CDR3 DNA reads as TGTGCCAGCAGACGACAGGGGATGCCTGAAGCTTTCTTT.

The J gene is TRBJ2-5, the V gene TRBV12-3 or TRBV12-4, with 7 bases aligning to TRBD1. This CDR3 region has 13 residues. V lost 6 bases to trimming and J lost 1 base; unmatched junction nucleotides: 2. The CDR3 loop reads CASRTGSQETQYF. In nucleotides, the CDR3 is TGTGCCAGCAGGACAGGGAGCCAAGAGACCCAGTACTTC.

The chain employs TRBV10-3 and TRBJ2-1, with 7 bases aligning to TRBD1. CDR1 ENHRY and CDR2 SYGVKD come from the germline V gene. The CDR3 has 14 residues. The V gene end was trimmed by 5 bases and the J gene end by 6 bases; junction bases not matched to a gene: 7. CDR3 DNA sequence: TGTGCCATCAGTAGGACAGGAGAAGCCAATGAGCAGTTCTTC. Translation: CAISRTGEANEQFF.

This sequence joins TRBV7-2 and TRBJ2-5, with TRBD2 matching 8 bases. V lost 5 bases and J lost 5; bases outside the gene matches: 7. This CDR3 has 14 amino acids. CDR1 SGHTA and CDR2 FQGNSA come from the germline V gene. The DNA of the CDR3 is TGTGCCAGCAGCCCTGGACTAGCTACCGAGACCCAGTACTTC. This gives the protein CASSPGLATETQYF.

The V call is TRBV5-4, the J call TRBJ2-3; 15 bases agree with TRBD2. The CDR3 is 16 amino acids. Germline CDR1 SGHNT, CDR2 YYREEE (reference sequence). The ends lost 4 bases at V and 6 bases at J; junction bases unmatched: 6. The CDR3 DNA follows: TGTGCCAGCAGCGAGGGACTAGCGGGGGGAGGGGATACGCAGTATTTT. It is translated as CASSEGLAGGGDTQYF.

The chain carries TRBV21-1 and TRBJ2-1; TRBD1, the D gene given by the table, was not confirmed from the DNA. TRBV21-1 is reported as a pseudogene. This CDR3 comprises 14 residues. Here the CDR3 reads CASRGQGAGNEQFF. The CDR3 nucleotides read TGTGCCAGCAGGGGACAGGGGGCTGGGAATGAGCAGTTCTTC.

This clone appeared a single time. The chain uses TRBV2 and TRBJ2-7; 12 bases fit TRBD2. Germline V gene sequence: CDR1 SNHLY, CDR2 FYNNEI. With V trimmed by 2 bases and J by 5 bases, 7 bases remained unmatched. The CDR3 runs to 16 residues. The CDR3 spells CASSELLAGGPNEQYF. The CDR3 DNA reads TGTGCCAGCAGTGAATTGCTAGCGGGGGGGCCCAACGAGCAGTACTTC.

J is TRBJ1-4 and V is TRBV2; D might be TRBD1 (5 bases). The CDR3 consists of 15 residues. The V end was cut by 6 bases, the J end by 6 bases, with 17 bases between. Germline lookup yields CDR1 SNHLY and CDR2 FYNNEI. The CDR3, as DNA: TGTGCCAGCAGCTCAGAGGTCGACAGCTATGAAAAACTGTTTTTT. Translation: CASSSEVDSYEKLFF.

J is TRBJ1-4 and V is TRBV7-6, with D maybe TRBD1 (6 bases). This CDR3 region has 14 residues. V lost 5 bases and J lost 8, with 15 bases in between. Germline V gene data show CDR1 as SGHVS and CDR2 as FNYEAQ. CDR3 sequence reads: CASSPSTGREKLFF. In DNA form, the CDR3 reads TGTGCCAGCAGCCCCTCGACAGGAAGGGAAAAACTGTTTTTT. Using reference TRBV7-6 and TRBJ1-4 for the parts outside the CDR3, the full variable domain is GAGVSQSPRYKVTKRGQDVALRCDPISGHVSLYWYRQALGQGPEFLTYFNYEAQQDKSGLPNDRFSAERPEGSISTLTIQRTEQRDSAMYRCASSPSTGREKLFFGSGTQLSVL.

The J gene is TRBJ1-6, the V gene TRBV3-1 (or the pseudogene TRBV3-2), with 10 positions matching TRBD1. The V gene's germline CDR1 is LGHDT and CDR2 YNNKEL (reference sequence). The V segment lost 4 bases and the J segment 6 bases; nucleotides outside the gene matches: 0. This CDR3 region has 14 residues. CDR3 loop: CASSRDRGNSPLHF. DNA of the CDR3: TGTGCCAGCAGCCGGGACAGGGGTAATTCACCCCTCCACTTT.

The rearrangement joins TRBV12-3 or TRBV12-4 to TRBJ1-1; maybe TRBD1 (6 bases). This CDR3 is built from 12 residues. V gave up 7 bases and J gave up 10 bases, with 16 bases separating them. CDR3 coding DNA: TGTGCCAGCACCTCCACAGGGAACAGAGCTTTCTTT. It is translated as CASTSTGNRAFF.

The chain joins TRBV2 to TRBJ2-3; a weak D match, TRBD1 (5 bases). The length of the CDR3 is 14 residues. Looked up from germline, CDR1 is SNHLY and CDR2 is FYNNEI. Trimming removed 7 bases from V and 2 bases from J, with 13 bases in between. CDR3 in amino acids: CASISDRNTDTQYF. The CDR3 DNA is TGTGCCAGCATCTCAGACAGAAACACAGATACGCAGTATTTT.

The chain recombines TRBV28 with TRBJ2-1, with 7 bases aligning to TRBD1. The CDR3 length is 12 residues. J was trimmed by 8 bases and V by 4 bases; bases with no gene match: 2. Germline CDR1 and CDR2: MDHEN and SYDVKM. Written as DNA, the CDR3 is TGTGCCAGCAGTTCCGACAGGGATGAGCAGTTCTTC. Amino acids: CASSSDRDEQFF.

The J gene is TRBJ1-1, the V gene TRBV9, with D unresolved. Germline V gene lookup returns CDR1 SGDLS and CDR2 YYNGEE. The CDR3 contains 13 residues. V dropped 5 bases and J dropped 1 base, with 9 bases sitting between them. CDR3 in amino acids: CASSAGSNTEAFF. The CDR3 bases are TGTGCCAGCAGTGCGGGGTCGAACACTGAAGCTTTCTTT.

The chain recombines TRBV2 with TRBJ1-6; possibly TRBD1 for D (5 bases). Between the trimmed V and J ends, which lost 3 bases and 4 bases, there was a span of 10 bases. CDR3 length: 15 residues. Germline V gene lookup returns CDR1 SNHLY and CDR2 FYNNEI. CDR3 in amino acids: CASSEGLEYNSPLHF. The CDR3 DNA sequence: TGTGCCAGCAGTGAGGGGCTAGAGTATAATTCACCCCTCCACTTT.

This clone was picked up a small number of times. V usage is TRBV19 and J usage is TRBJ2-3; 7 bases are shared with TRBD2. Germline loops: CDR1 LNHDA, CDR2 SQIVND (reference sequence). This CDR3 is 14 amino acids long. Trimming cost V 4 bases and J 2 bases; bases outside gene matches: 3. This chain's CDR3 is CASSSLADTDTQYF. For the CDR3, the DNA is TGTGCCAGTAGTAGCCTAGCGGACACAGATACGCAGTATTTT.

This rearrangement joins TRBV11-2 to TRBJ2-1; TRBD1 aligns across 10 bases. Trimming took 5 bases from V and 5 from J; bases not matched to a gene: 6. There are 15 residues in the CDR3. CDR1 SGHAT and CDR2 FQNNGV come from the germline V gene. The CDR3: CASSPGQGENNEQFF. The CDR3 nucleotides read TGTGCCAGCAGCCCCGGACAGGGGGAGAACAATGAGCAGTTCTTC.

V is TRBV7-9 and J is TRBJ1-1; D remains ambiguous. V was clipped by 1 base and J by 8 bases, with 11 bases between them. CDR3 length: 13 residues. Germline CDR1 reads SEHNR; CDR2 reads FQNEAQ (reference sequence). The CDR3 region has the DNA TGTGCCAGCAGCTTAGTGTCCGAACAGGAAGCTTTCTTT. Amino acid sequence: CASSLVSEQEAFF.

The chain uses TRBV30 and TRBJ1-6, with D perhaps TRBD1 (6 bases). The CDR3 spans 13 residues. Germline V gene data show CDR1 as GTSNPN and CDR2 as SVGIG (reference sequence). V was trimmed by 3 bases and J by 8 bases, leaving 11 bases between them. The CDR3 nucleotides read TGTGCCTGGAGATGGGCAGGGGATTCACCCCTCCACTTT. This encodes CAWRWAGDSPLHF.